This T cell receptor (beta chain) comes out of a study of blood T cell repertoires in COVID-19. At the level of the study: Spain, Italy and the United States supplied samples that represented acute and convalescent COVID-19.

This clone was observed a single time. The assay was immunoSEQ multiplex PCR, and TCRdb's table has in-frame clones only and misses some. The sample holds 200,000 to 250,000 clones, about 88% seen once. The germline V and J ends were trimmed by 2 bases and 3 bases, with 12 bases remaining between them. CDR1 is SGHTS and CDR2 is YDEGEE in the germline V gene. The CDR3 totals 14 residues. Sequencing used peripheral blood. V and J are TRBV5-8 and TRBJ2-7, with D possibly TRBD2 on 5 matching bases. This clonotype was obtained from a woman in her 40s who had recovered from COVID-19. The CDR3 spells CASSFPGKIYEQYF. The CDR3 bases are TGTGCCAGCAGCTTCCCGGGGAAAATCTACGAGCAGTACTTC.